A single sample is the source of the 11 T cell receptor beta chains below, sequenced in a study of blood T cells in healthy people across ages. Together with a sample-barcoded 5' primer, a J-beta primer mix was included in a second PCR lasting roughly 6 to 12 cycles. A single record per CDR3 protein comes from TCRdb applying MiXCR to the 5' RACE reads. The top ten hold 7% to 9.5% of the sample, which has about 1,600,000 distinct CDR3 sequences, 42% seen once. Sequenced input: blood. The receptor set was obtained from a woman younger than 35 in good health.

The chain carries TRBV7-9 and TRBJ2-4; 7 positions match TRBD2. This CDR3 has 16 residues. V shed 4 bases, J shed 2 bases, and the junction held 8 bases outside the gene matches. In germline, CDR1 is SEHNR, CDR2 FQNEAQ (reference sequence). The CDR3 is CASSSREALTKNIQYF. As DNA, the CDR3 is TGTGCCAGCAGCTCACGGGAGGCTTTAACCAAAAACATTCAGTACTTC.

The chain has TRBV7-2 and TRBJ2-1; 12 nucleotides match TRBD2. Germline values: CDR1 SGHTA, CDR2 FQGNSA. V shed 1 base and J 4 bases; nucleotides not matched to a gene: 5. This CDR3 comprises 17 residues. The CDR3 sequence is CASSLVLAGGGYNEQFF. The CDR3 nucleotides are TGTGCCAGCAGCTTAGTACTAGCGGGGGGAGGTTACAATGAGCAGTTCTTC.

The V gene is TRBV4-1, the J gene TRBJ2-3, with D hard to call. CDR1 and CDR2 (germline): MGHRA, YSYEKL. There are 14 residues in the CDR3. V lost 0 bases and J 4 bases, leaving 8 bases between the germline ends. The CDR3 loop reads CASSQDSGSDTQYF. The CDR3 nucleotides are TGCGCCAGCAGCCAAGATTCCGGATCAGATACGCAGTATTTT.

This chain connects TRBV4-1 to TRBJ2-7, with 11 bases lining up with TRBD2. This CDR3 region has 17 residues. Germline CDR1 is MGHRA and CDR2 is YSYEKL. After removal of 5 bases from V and 1 base from J, the junction contained 10 bases not matched to a gene. The CDR3 spells CASSASLAGAYSYEQYF. CDR3 nucleotides: TGCGCCAGCAGCGCCTCACTAGCGGGGGCCTATTCCTACGAGCAGTACTTC.

The chain uses TRBV6-5 and TRBJ2-1; D unclear. The CDR3 covers 16 residues. Trimming took 2 bases from V and 0 from J, leaving 11 bases between them. The germline V gene has CDR1 MNHEY and CDR2 SVGAGI. DNA of the CDR3: TGTGCCAGCAGTTACGGGTTGGACCCCTCCTACAATGAGCAGTTCTTC. Protein product: CASSYGLDPSYNEQFF.

The J gene is TRBJ2-7, the V gene TRBV27; no reliable D call. Germline CDR1 reads MNHEY; CDR2 reads SMNVEV (reference sequence). V shed 8 bases and J shed 0 bases, with 14 bases lying between them. The CDR3 consists of 14 residues. As DNA, the CDR3 is TGTGCCAGCGGACCCTTCCGCGCCTCCTACGAGCAGTACTTC. It is translated as CASGPFRASYEQYF.

The chain uses TRBV6-5 and TRBJ2-2; TRBD1 matches at 7 bases. The CDR3 extends over 13 amino acids. Looked up from germline, CDR1 is MNHEY and CDR2 is SVGAGI. Trimming cost V 5 bases and J 6 bases; bases outside gene matches: 3. CDR3 protein: CASSGTAPGELFF. CDR3 coding DNA: TGTGCCAGCAGTGGGACAGCCCCCGGGGAGCTGTTTTTT.

V and J are TRBV14 and TRBJ2-7; TRBD1 aligns across 7 bases. The trim removed 6 bases at V and 1 base at J, leaving 9 bases unmatched. The germline V gene has CDR1 SGHDN and CDR2 FVKESK. CDR3 length: 15 amino acids. The CDR3 here is CASRVTGADSYEQYF. The CDR3 region has the DNA TGTGCCAGCAGGGTCACAGGGGCGGATTCCTACGAGCAGTACTTC.

The chain uses TRBV20-1 and TRBJ1-5; D call uncertain. The CDR3 is made up of 15 amino acids. V was shortened by 0 bases and J by 3 bases, with 12 bases between the two germline ends. Germline V CDR1 and CDR2: DFQATT, SNEGSKA (reference sequence). DNA for the CDR3: TGCAGTGCTAGAGAGCTACCAAGGCCCAATCAGCCCCAGCATTTT. It is translated as CSARELPRPNQPQHF.

The sample holds a few counts of this clonotype. The chain links TRBV7-2 to TRBJ2-7; D is unclear. This CDR3 is built from 14 residues. Germline CDR1 is SGHTA and CDR2 is FQGNSA. V lost 1 base, J lost 2 bases, and 9 bases lay in between. CDR3 coding DNA: TGTGCCAGCAGCTTAGGCGTTGGGGCCTACGAGCAGTACTTC. Translation: CASSLGVGAYEQYF.

This clonotype was seen many times. The V and J genes are TRBV10-3 and TRBJ2-7; no reliable D call. Germline CDR1 reads ENHRY; CDR2 reads SYGVKD. V was trimmed by 3 bases and J by 5 bases, leaving 8 bases between them. CDR3 length equals 12 residues. CDR3 bases: TGTGCCATCAGTGATGGGGTTGACGAGCAGTACTTC. Its protein product is CAISDGVDEQYF.